The 4 T cell receptor beta chains given below trace back to one sample, sequenced in a study of response to subunit inactivated influenza vaccine. Via MiXCR, TCRdb re-called the RT-PCR reads, giving one row per CDR3 protein. Of over 800,000 distinct CDR3 sequences listed, less than 25% are singletons. The sequences come from PBMCs from blood, collected about 5 days after vaccination. Source of these receptors: a man aged 50 or older who received an inactivated influenza vaccine.

The chain uses TRBV4-2 and TRBJ2-3, with 11 bases lining up with TRBD1. After removal of 3 bases from V and 2 bases from J, the junction contained 4 bases not matched to a gene. The CDR3 totals 16 residues. Germline V gene data show CDR1 as LGHNA and CDR2 as YNFKEQ. The CDR3: CASSQGTGGSTDTQYF. The CDR3 nucleotides are TGTGCCAGCAGCCAGGGGACAGGGGGTTCCACAGATACGCAGTATTTT.

This clonotype was found a few times. The chain employs TRBV29-1 and TRBJ2-1; D is unresolved. The V end was cut by 5 bases, the J end by 0 bases, with 17 bases between. Germline V gene lookup returns CDR1 SQVTM and CDR2 ANQGSEA. The CDR3 is made up of 16 amino acids. CDR3 DNA sequence: TGCAGCGTTTGGGGTACAGCCGATAGCTCCTACAATGAGCAGTTCTTC. Its translation: CSVWGTADSSYNEQFF.

This chain connects TRBV6-2 or TRBV6-3 to TRBJ2-3; perhaps TRBD1 as D (6 bases). Looked up from germline, CDR1 is MNHEY and CDR2 is SVGEGT. V was cut by 0 bases and J by 11 bases, with 24 bases left in between. The CDR3 length is 17 residues. The DNA of the CDR3 is TGTGCCAGCAGTTACTCTACGGCGCTGGCAGGGGCAATCAAGCAGTATTTT. This gives the protein CASSYSTALAGAIKQYF.

The chain joins TRBV4-3 to TRBJ2-7; 7 nucleotides align to TRBD1. Germline V lookup: CDR1 LGHNA, CDR2 YSLEER. Unmatched junction bases numbered 9, after V lost 0 bases and J lost 4 bases. There are 16 residues in the CDR3. The CDR3: CASSQDKTGSSYEQYF. The CDR3 nucleotides read TGCGCCAGCAGCCAAGATAAGACAGGGAGTTCGTACGAGCAGTACTTC.